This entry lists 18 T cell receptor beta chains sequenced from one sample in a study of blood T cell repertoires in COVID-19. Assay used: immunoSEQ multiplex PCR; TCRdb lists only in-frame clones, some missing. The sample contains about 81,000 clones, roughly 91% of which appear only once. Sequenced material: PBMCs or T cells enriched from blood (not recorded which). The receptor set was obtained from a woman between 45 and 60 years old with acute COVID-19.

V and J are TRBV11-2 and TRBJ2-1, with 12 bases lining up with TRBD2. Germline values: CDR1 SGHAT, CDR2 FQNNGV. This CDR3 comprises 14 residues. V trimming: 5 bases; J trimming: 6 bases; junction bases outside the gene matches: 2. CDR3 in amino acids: CASSLAGGVNEQFF. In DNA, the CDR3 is TGTGCCAGCAGCCTAGCGGGAGGGGTCAATGAGCAGTTCTTC.

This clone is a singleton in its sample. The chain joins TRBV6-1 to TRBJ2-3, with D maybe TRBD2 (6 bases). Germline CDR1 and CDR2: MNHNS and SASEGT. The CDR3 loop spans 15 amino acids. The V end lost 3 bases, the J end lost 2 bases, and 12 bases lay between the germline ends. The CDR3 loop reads CASSDVPGVTDTQYF. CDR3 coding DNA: TGTGCCAGCAGTGACGTCCCGGGGGTCACAGATACGCAGTATTTT.

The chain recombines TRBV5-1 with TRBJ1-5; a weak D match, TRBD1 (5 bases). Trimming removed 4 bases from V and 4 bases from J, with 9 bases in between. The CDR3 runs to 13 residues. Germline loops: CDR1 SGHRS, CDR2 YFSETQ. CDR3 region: CASSRDSNQPQHF. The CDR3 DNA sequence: TGCGCCAGCAGCCGCGACAGTAATCAGCCCCAGCATTTT.

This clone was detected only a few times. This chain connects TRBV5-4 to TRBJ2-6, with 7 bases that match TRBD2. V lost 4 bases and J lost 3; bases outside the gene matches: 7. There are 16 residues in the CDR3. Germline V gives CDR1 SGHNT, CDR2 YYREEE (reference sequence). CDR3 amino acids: CASSPNGGGGANVLTF. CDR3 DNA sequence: TGTGCCAGCAGCCCCAACGGCGGGGGTGGGGCCAACGTCCTGACTTTC.

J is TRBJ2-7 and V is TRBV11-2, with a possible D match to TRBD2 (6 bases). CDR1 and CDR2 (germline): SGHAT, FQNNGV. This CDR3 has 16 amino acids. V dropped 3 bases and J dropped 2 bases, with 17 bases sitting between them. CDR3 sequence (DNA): TGTGCCAGCAGCTTCGGGACTCCAACCGCCCCCTACGAGCAGTACTTC. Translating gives CASSFGTPTAPYEQYF.

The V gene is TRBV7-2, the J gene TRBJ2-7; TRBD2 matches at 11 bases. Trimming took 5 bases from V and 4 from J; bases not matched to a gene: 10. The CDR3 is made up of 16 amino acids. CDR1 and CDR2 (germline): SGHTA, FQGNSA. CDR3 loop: CASSVYSGRAGYEQYF. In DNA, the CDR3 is TGTGCCAGCAGCGTCTATAGCGGGAGGGCCGGGTACGAGCAGTACTTC. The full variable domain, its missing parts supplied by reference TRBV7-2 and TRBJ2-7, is GAGVSQSPSNKVTEKGKDVELRCDPISGHTALYWYRQSLGQGLEFLIYFQGNSAPDKSGLPSDRFSAERTGGSVSTLTIQRTQQEDSAVYLCASSVYSGRAGYEQYFGPGTRLTVT.

Here the CDR3 reads CAWTSQGSGNTIYF. Written as DNA, the CDR3 is TGTGCCTGGACATCACAGGGGTCTGGAAACACCATATATTTT. The chain uses TRBV30 and TRBJ1-3; 7 bases line up with TRBD1. This CDR3 region has 14 residues. In germline, CDR1 is GTSNPN, CDR2 SVGIG (reference sequence). Trimming took 4 bases from V and 1 from J; bases not matched to a gene: 4. Full variable domain (rest looked up from reference TRBV30 and TRBJ1-3): SQTIHQWPATLVQPVGSPLSLECTVEGTSNPNLYWYRQAAGRGLQLLFYSVGIGQISSEVPQNLSASRPQDRQFILSSKKLLLSDSGFYLCAWTSQGSGNTIYFGEGSWLTVV.

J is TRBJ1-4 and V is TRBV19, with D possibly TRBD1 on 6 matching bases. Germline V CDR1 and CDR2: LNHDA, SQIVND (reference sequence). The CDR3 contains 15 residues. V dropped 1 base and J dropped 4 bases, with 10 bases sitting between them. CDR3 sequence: CASSIGGQHNEKLFF. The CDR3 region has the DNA TGTGCCAGTAGTATAGGCGGACAGCATAATGAAAAACTGTTTTTT.

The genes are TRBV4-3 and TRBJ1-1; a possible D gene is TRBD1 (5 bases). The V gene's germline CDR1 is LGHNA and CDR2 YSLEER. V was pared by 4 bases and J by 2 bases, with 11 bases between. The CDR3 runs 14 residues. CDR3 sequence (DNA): TGCGCCAGCAGCCCCGAGACAGCCAACACTGAAGCTTTCTTT. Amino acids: CASSPETANTEAFF.

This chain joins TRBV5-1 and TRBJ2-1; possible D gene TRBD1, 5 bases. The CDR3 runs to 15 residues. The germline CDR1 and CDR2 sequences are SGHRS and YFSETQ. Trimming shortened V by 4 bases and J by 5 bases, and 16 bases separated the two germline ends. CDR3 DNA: TGCGCCAGCAGCGGTAGGACAACCCCGGACAATGAGCAGTTCTTC. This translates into CASSGRTTPDNEQFF.

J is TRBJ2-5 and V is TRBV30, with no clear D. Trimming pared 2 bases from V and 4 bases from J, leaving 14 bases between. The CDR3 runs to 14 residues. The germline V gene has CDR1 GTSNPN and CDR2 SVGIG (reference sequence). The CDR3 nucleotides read TGTGCCTGGAGTCTTGGCTGGCCTGGAGAGACCCAGTACTTC. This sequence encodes CAWSLGWPGETQYF.

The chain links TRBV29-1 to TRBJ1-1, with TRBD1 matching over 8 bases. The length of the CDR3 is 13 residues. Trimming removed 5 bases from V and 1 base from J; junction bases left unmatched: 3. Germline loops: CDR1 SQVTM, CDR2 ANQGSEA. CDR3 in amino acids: CSVRGQENTEAFF. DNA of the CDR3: TGCAGCGTTCGGGGACAGGAGAACACTGAAGCTTTCTTT.

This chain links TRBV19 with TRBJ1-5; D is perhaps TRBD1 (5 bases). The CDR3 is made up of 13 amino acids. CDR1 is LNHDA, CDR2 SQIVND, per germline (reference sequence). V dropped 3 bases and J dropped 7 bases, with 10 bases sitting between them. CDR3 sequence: CASSISTGQPQHF. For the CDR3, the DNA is TGTGCCAGTAGTATTTCCACAGGCCAGCCCCAGCATTTT.

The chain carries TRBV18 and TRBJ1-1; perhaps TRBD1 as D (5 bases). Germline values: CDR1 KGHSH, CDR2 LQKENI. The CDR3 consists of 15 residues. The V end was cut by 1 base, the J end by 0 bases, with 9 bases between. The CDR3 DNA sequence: TGTGCCAGCTCACCACGCAGGGCTGTGAACACTGAAGCTTTCTTT. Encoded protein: CASSPRRAVNTEAFF.

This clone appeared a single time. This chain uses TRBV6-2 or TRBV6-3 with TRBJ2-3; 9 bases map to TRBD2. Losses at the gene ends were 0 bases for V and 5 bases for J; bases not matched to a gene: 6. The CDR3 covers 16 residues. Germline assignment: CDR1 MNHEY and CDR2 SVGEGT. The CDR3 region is CASSYSRTSAGDTQYF. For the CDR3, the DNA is TGTGCCAGCAGTTACTCAAGGACTAGCGCCGGAGATACGCAGTATTTT.

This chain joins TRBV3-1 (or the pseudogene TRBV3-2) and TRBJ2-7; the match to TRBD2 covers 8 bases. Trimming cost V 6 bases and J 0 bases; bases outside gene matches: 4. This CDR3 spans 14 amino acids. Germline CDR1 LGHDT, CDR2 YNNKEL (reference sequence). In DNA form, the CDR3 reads TGTGCCAGCAGATGGAGCGGGAGCTCCTACGAGCAGTACTTC. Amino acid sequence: CASRWSGSSYEQYF.

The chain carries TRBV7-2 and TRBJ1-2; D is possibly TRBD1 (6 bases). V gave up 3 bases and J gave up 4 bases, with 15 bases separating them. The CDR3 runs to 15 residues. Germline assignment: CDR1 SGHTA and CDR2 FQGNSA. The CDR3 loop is CASSLGAGGGYGYTF. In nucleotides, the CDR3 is TGTGCCAGCAGCTTGGGGGCAGGTGGAGGCTATGGCTACACCTTC.

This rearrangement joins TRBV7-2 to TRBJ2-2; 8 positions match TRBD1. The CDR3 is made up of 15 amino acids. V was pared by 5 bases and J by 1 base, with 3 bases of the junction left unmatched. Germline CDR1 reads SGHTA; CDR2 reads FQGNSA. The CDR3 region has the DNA TGTGCCAGCAGCCGCGGACAGGGGAACACCGGGGAGCTGTTTTTT. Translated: CASSRGQGNTGELFF.